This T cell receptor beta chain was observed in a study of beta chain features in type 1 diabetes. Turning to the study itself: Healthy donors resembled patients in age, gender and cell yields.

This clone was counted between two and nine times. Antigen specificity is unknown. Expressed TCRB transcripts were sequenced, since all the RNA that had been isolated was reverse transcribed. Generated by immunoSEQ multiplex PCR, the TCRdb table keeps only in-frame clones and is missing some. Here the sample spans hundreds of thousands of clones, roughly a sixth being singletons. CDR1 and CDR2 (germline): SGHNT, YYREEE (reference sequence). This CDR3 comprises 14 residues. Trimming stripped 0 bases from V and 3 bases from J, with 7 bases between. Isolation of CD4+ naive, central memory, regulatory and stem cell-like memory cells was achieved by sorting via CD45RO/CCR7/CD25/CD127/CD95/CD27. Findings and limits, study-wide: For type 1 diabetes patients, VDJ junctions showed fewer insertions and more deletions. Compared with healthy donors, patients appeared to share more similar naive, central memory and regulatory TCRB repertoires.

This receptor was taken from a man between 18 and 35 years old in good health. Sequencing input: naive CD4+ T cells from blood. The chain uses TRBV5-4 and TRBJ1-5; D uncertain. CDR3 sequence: CASSLDQNNQPQHF. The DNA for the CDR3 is TGTGCCAGCAGCTTGGACCAGAACAATCAGCCCCAGCATTTT.